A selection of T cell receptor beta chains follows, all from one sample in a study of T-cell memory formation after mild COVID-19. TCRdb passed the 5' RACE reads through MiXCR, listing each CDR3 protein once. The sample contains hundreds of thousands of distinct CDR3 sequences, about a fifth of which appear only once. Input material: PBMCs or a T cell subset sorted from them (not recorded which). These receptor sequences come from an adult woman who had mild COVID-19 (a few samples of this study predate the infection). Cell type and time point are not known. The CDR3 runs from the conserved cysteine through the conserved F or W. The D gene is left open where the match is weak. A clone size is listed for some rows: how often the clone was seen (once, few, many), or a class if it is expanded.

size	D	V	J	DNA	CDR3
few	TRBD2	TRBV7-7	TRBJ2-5	TGTGCCAGCAGCCTTAGCGGGGGGAGGTCGGAGACCCAGTACTTC	CASSLSGGRSETQYF
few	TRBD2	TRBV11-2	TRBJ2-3	TGTGCCAGCAGCTTTGACGGGGGGGCTCCAGATACGCAGTATTTT	CASSFDGGAPDTQYF
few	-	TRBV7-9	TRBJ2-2	TGTGCCAGCAGCGCGGCTAGCACGACGAACACCGGGGAGCTGTTTTTT	CASSAASTTNTGELFF
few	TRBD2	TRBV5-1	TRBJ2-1	TGCGCCAGCAGCTTGGTTGGCCTAGCGGGAGAGGGTGAGCAGTTCTTC	CASSLVGLAGEGEQFF
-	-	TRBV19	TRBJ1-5	TGTGCCACCTCGGTTGGTCCGAGGGGCAATCAGCCCCAGCATTTT	CATSVGPRGNQPQHF
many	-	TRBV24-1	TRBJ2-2	TGTGCCACCAGTGTGAACACCGGGGAGCTGTTTTTT	CATSVNTGELFF
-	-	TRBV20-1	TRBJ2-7	TGCAGTGGACAAGGCGGGCCTACCTACGAGCAGTACTTC	CSGQGGPTYEQYF
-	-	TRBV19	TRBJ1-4	TGTGCCAGTAGTATAGCGGGACACGAAGAAAAACTGTTTTTT	CASSIAGHEEKLFF
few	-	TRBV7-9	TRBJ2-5	TGTGCCAGCAGCGTCCCTCGAAATTTTTTTGAGGGTGGGGAGACCCAGTACTTC	CASSVPRNFFEGGETQYF
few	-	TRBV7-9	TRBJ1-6	TGTGCCAGCAGCTTAGGTTTCAGGGATCATTCACCCCTCCACTTT	CASSLGFRDHSPLHF